The entry below describes one T cell receptor beta chain. The antigen remains undetermined. It was with a sample-barcoded 5' primer and a J-beta primer mix that a second PCR of about 6 to 11 cycles was run. TCRdb processed the 5' RACE reads anew with MiXCR; each CDR3 protein has one entry. The table lists about 1 million distinct CDR3 sequences, under 45% of them singletons. This record comes from a study of blood T cells in healthy people across ages. Study conclusions and caveats: Possibly confounding the expanded clonotype changes was the fact that donor CMV status was unknown. Roughly linear declines in TCR beta diversity per million T cells occurred with age.

This receptor was identified in a woman aged 55-75 years in good health. The specimen sequenced was blood.

For the CDR3, the DNA is TGTGCCAGCACAAAAGGGGGGGAGAGGATTGAGCAGTTCTTC. Residues: CASTKGGERIEQFF. The chain couples TRBV28 to TRBJ2-1, with TRBD2 as a possible D gene (7 bases). The CDR3 runs 14 residues. The germline gives CDR1 MDHEN, CDR2 SYDVKM. The V end was cut by 7 bases, the J end by 9 bases, with 19 bases between.